What follows are 2 T cell receptor beta chains derived from one specimen sequenced in a study of human thymus T cells. Assay: immunoSEQ multiplex PCR; the TCRdb copy retains only in-frame clones and omits some. The data hold fewer than 90,000 clones, with 95% to 98% observed a single time. From resections taken during corrective heart surgery, the thymus tissue was obtained. Specimen: thymus tissue. The receptors stem from a boy younger than two with a congenital heart defect but otherwise immunologically healthy.

V is TRBV4-1 and J is TRBJ1-4; D perhaps matches TRBD1 (6 bases). The germline CDR1 and CDR2 sequences are MGHRA and YSYEKL. The V gene lost 6 bases and the J gene lost 6 bases, with 17 bases spanning the gap. This CDR3 comprises 15 residues. CDR3: CASRLTGKEDEKLFF. The DNA for the CDR3 is TGCGCCAGCAGATTAACAGGGAAGGAGGATGAAAAACTGTTTTTT.

The gene calls are TRBV5-1 and TRBJ2-7; 8 bases agree with TRBD1. V gave up 4 bases and J gave up 0 bases; unmatched junction bases: 9. Looked up from germline, CDR1 is SGHRS and CDR2 is YFSETQ. This CDR3 is built from 16 residues. The CDR3 spells CASSPPGQDSSYEQYF. The CDR3 DNA is TGCGCCAGCAGCCCGCCGGGACAGGATAGCTCCTACGAGCAGTACTTC. The variable domain in full, completed from reference TRBV5-1 and TRBJ2-7, reads KAGVTQTPRYLIKTRGQQVTLSCSPISGHRSVSWYQQTPGQGLQFLFEYFSETQRNKGNFPGRFSGRQFSNSRSEMNVSTLELGDSALYLCASSPPGQDSSYEQYFGPGTRLTVT.